Given below is one T cell receptor (beta chain) in context. Antigen: not known. Brentuximab vedotin exposure varied among the patients, all of whom had relapsed after autologous stem cell transplantation. With magnetic negative selection, CD4+ T cells were purified from PBMCs that had been thawed. Best responses were complete response, partial response or progressive disease. This record comes from a study of PD-1 blockade in classical Hodgkin lymphoma. Here immunoSEQ multiplex PCR was the method, and the copy in TCRdb shows in-frame clones only, minus some. The data contain thousands of clones, roughly 80% of them singletons. Points from the study as a whole: CD4+ TCR diversity rose significantly by C4D1, and CD8+ TCR diversity did not. Complete responders started with a diversity level that resembled newly diagnosed patients at baseline.

V was cut by 4 bases and J by 5 bases, with 6 bases left in between. The germline V gene encodes CDR1 ENHRY and CDR2 SYGVKD. This CDR3 is built from 13 residues. The chain joins TRBV10-3 to TRBJ1-6; D is unclear. Sequenced here: CD4+ T cells from blood, sampled at baseline. This receptor was obtained from a human donor with classical Hodgkin lymphoma. CDR3 in DNA: TGTGCCATCAGTGGGCTGAATAATTCACCCCTCCACTTT. Translating gives CAISGLNNSPLHF.